The 5 T cell receptor beta chains presented below share a single source sample, sequenced in a study of PD-1 blockade in classical Hodgkin lymphoma. Libraries were prepared by immunoSEQ multiplex PCR; TCRdb keeps only in-frame clonotypes and omits some of them. This sample has more than 25,000 clones, with 80% to 90% found just once. Regarding time point: cycle 4 day 1 (C4D1), after about 6 weeks of nivolumab. Relapse was seen in all patients after autologous stem cell transplantation, and brentuximab vedotin exposure was variable. Magnetic depletion of unwanted cells isolated CD4+ T cells from thawed PBMCs. Here the sequenced sample was CD4+ T cells from blood, taken before the fourth cycle of nivolumab. The origin of the receptors is a human donor with classical Hodgkin lymphoma.

The V call is TRBV7-3, the J call TRBJ1-1; 7 nucleotides align to TRBD1. The CDR3 covers 13 residues. V shed 5 bases, J shed 4 bases, and the junction held 4 bases outside the gene matches. CDR1 and CDR2 from the germline V gene are SGHTA and FQGTGA. CDR3 nucleotide sequence: TGTGCCAGCAGCCAGACAGGGACCACTGAAGCTTTCTTT. Its protein is CASSQTGTTEAFF.

This chain joins TRBV7-6 and TRBJ2-1; 9 bases are shared with TRBD2. The CDR3 sequence is 15 residues long. The trim removed 0 bases at V and 9 bases at J, leaving 6 bases unmatched. Germline assignment: CDR1 SGHVS and CDR2 FNYEAQ. The CDR3 sequence: CASSLAAGGAFEQFF. The CDR3 nucleotides read TGTGCCAGCAGCTTAGCCGCGGGGGGGGCTTTTGAGCAGTTCTTC.

This clone was seen only once. The chain recombines TRBV18 with TRBJ2-5; 7 bases fit TRBD1. CDR1 KGHSH and CDR2 LQKENI come from the germline V gene. V shed 3 bases, J shed 4 bases, and the junction held 11 bases outside the gene matches. The CDR3 runs 16 residues. The CDR3 DNA reads TGTGCCAGCTCACCGTCCTTAGGACAGGTTGGAGAGACCCAGTACTTC. Amino acid sequence: CASSPSLGQVGETQYF.

This sequence joins TRBV5-1 and TRBJ1-1; D is unresolved. Trimming removed 0 bases from V and 1 base from J, with 10 bases in between. The CDR3 sequence is 15 residues long. CDR1 is SGHRS, CDR2 YFSETQ, per germline. The CDR3 DNA reads as TGCGCCAGCAGCTTGGTTCACCCCGGGAACACTGAAGCTTTCTTT. As protein: CASSLVHPGNTEAFF.

This clone was seen a single time. The chain carries TRBV7-9 and TRBJ2-3; tentatively, D is TRBD2 (5 bases). Between the trimmed V and J ends, which lost 1 base and 2 bases, there was a span of 10 bases. CDR3 length equals 15 residues. The germline gives CDR1 SEHNR, CDR2 FQNEAQ (reference sequence). For the CDR3, the DNA is TGTGCCAGCAGCTTAGTTCTCGGGATCACAGATACGCAGTATTTT. Residues: CASSLVLGITDTQYF.